This TCR beta chain was sequenced during a study of shared clonotypes between healthy human individuals. The assay was immunoSEQ multiplex PCR, and TCRdb's table has in-frame clones only and misses some. Of 2 million to 3 million clones listed, over 85% were seen once; the top ten hold 0.36%. This CDR3 has 14 residues. The germline V gene has CDR1 MDHEN and CDR2 SYDVKM. Trimming cost V 5 bases and J 4 bases, with 14 bases left between them. With respect to this clone: Its antigen remains unknown.

Findings and caveats of the study: The genetic and exposure-history diversity represented was limited by few donors.

This TCR was recovered from a man younger than 30 in good health. Some clones in this sample may be carry-over from other donors' samples. The genes are TRBV28 and TRBJ1-2; D is undetermined. Specimen: naive CD4+ T cells from PBMCs. The subset: CD45RA+ positively selected. Here the CDR3 DNA reads TGTGCCAGCAGTCGGGTGGAGCTAAGCTATGGCTACACCTTC. Protein: CASSRVELSYGYTF.